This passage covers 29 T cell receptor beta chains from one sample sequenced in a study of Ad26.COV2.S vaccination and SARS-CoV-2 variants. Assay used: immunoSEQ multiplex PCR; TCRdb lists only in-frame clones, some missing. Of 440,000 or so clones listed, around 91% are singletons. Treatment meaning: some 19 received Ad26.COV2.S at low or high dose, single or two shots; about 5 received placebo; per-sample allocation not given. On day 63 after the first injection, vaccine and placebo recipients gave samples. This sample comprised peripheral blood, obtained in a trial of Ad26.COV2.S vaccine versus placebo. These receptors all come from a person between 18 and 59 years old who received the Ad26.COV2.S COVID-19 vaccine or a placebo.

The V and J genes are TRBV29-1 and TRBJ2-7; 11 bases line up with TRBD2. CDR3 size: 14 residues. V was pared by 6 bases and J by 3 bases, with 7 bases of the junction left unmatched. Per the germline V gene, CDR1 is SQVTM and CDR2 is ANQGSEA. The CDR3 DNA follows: TGCAGCGTGATTAGCGGGAGGGACCTCTACGAGCAGTACTTC. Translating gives CSVISGRDLYEQYF.

The CDR3 here is CATSRRNQPQHF. The CDR3 nucleotides read TGTGCCACCAGCCGACGGAATCAGCCCCAGCATTTT. V usage is TRBV24-1 and J usage is TRBJ1-5; D gene uncertain. V shed 7 bases and J shed 4 bases, with 7 bases lying between them. This CDR3 has 12 amino acids. In germline, CDR1 is KGHDR, CDR2 SFDVKD.

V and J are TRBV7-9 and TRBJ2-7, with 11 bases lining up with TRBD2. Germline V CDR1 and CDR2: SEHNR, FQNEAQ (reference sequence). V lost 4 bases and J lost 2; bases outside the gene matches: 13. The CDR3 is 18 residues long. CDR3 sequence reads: CASSSTSHGTSGTYEQYF. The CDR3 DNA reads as TGTGCCAGCAGCTCCACCTCCCACGGGACTAGCGGAACCTACGAGCAGTACTTC.

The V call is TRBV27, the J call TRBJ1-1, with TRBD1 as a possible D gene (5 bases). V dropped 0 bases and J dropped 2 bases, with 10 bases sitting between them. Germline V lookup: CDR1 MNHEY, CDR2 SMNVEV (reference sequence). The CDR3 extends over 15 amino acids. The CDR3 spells CASSLSGAFNTEAFF. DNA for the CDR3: TGTGCCAGCAGTTTATCAGGGGCTTTTAACACTGAAGCTTTCTTT.

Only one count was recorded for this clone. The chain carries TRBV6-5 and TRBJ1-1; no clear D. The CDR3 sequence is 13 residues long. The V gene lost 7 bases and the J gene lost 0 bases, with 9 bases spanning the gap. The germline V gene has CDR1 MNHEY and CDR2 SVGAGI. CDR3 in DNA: TGTGCCAGCACTCCGGATCTGAACACTGAAGCTTTCTTT. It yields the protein CASTPDLNTEAFF.

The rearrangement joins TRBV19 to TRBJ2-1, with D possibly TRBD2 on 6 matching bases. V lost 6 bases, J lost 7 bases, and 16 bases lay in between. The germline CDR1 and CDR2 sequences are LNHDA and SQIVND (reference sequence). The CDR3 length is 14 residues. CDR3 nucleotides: TGTGCCAGTAGCGGAGGGCCGGTGTTAAATGAGCAGTTCTTC. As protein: CASSGGPVLNEQFF.

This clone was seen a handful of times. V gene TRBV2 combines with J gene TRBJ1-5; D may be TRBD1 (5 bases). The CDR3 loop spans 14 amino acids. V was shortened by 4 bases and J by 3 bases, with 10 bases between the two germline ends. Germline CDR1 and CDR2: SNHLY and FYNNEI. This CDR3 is CASSAGQFNQPQHF. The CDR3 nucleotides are TGTGCCAGCAGTGCAGGGCAGTTCAATCAGCCCCAGCATTTT.

The CDR3 coding sequence is TGTGCCAGCAACCAGGGCGCCGGAATTCACACTGAAGCTTTCTTT. Translated: CASNQGAGIHTEAFF. This chain uses TRBV3-1 (or the pseudogene TRBV3-2) with TRBJ1-1; the D gene is possibly TRBD1 (5 bases). V lost 7 bases and J lost 3, with 18 bases in between. This CDR3 is 15 amino acids long. CDR1 is LGHDT, CDR2 YNNKEL, per germline (reference sequence).

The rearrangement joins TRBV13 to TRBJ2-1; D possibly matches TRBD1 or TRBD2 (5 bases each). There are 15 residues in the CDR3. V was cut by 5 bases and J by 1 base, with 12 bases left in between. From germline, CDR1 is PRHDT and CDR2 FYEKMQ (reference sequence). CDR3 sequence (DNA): TGTGCCAGCAGCCCAGGGAGTTTATCCTACAATGAGCAGTTCTTC. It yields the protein CASSPGSLSYNEQFF.

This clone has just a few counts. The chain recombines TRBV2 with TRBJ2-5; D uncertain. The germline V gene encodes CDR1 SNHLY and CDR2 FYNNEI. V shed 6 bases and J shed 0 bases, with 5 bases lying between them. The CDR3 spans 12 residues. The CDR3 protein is CASRMYQETQYF. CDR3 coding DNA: TGTGCCAGCAGGATGTACCAAGAGACCCAGTACTTC. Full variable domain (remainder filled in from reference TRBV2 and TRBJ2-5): EPEVTQTPSHQVTQMGQEVILRCVPISNHLYFYWYRQILGQKVEFLVSFYNNEISEKSEIFDDQFSVERPDGSNFTLKIRSTKLEDSAMYFCASRMYQETQYFGPGTRLLVL.

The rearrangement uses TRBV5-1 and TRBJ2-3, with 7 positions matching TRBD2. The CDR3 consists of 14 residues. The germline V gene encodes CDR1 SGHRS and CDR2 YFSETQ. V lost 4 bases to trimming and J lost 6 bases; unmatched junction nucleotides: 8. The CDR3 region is CASSVSGGGDTQYF. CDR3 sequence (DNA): TGCGCCAGCAGCGTATCTGGGGGAGGGGATACGCAGTATTTT.

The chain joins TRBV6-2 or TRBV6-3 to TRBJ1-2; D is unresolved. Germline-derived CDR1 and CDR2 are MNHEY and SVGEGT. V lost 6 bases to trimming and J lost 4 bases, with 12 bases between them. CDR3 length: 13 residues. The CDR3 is CASSATVLYGYTF. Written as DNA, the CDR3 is TGTGCCAGCAGCGCCACAGTCCTCTATGGCTACACCTTC.

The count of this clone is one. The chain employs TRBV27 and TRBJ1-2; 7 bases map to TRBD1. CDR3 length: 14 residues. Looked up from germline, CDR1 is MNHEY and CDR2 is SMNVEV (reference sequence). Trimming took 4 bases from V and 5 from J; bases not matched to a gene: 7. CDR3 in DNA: TGTGCCAGCAGTTCCGGGACAGATTTATATGGCTACACCTTC. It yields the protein CASSSGTDLYGYTF.

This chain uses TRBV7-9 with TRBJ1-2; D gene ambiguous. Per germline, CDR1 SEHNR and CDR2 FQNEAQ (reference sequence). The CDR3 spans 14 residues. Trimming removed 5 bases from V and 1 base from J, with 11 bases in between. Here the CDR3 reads CASSPELFNYGYTF. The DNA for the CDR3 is TGTGCCAGCAGCCCGGAACTTTTTAACTATGGCTACACCTTC.

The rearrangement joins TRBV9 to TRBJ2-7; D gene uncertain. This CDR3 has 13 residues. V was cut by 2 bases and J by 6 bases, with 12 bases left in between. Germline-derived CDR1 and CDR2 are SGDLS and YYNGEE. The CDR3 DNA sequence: TGTGCCAGCAGCGTGGGCCCTTCTTTCGAGCAGTACTTC. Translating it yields CASSVGPSFEQYF. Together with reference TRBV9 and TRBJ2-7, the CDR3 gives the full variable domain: DSGVTQTPKHLITATGQRVTLRCSPRSGDLSVYWYQQSLDQGLQFLIQYYNGEERAKGNILERFSAQQFPDLHSELNLSSLELGDSALYFCASSVGPSFEQYFGPGTRLTVT.

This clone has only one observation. The CDR3 spells CASSQAVFSEQYF. DNA for the CDR3: TGCGCCAGCAGCCAAGCGGTGTTCTCCGAGCAGTACTTC. This chain links TRBV4-1 with TRBJ2-7, with D uncertain. The CDR3 is 13 residues long. Trimming cost V 1 base and J 6 bases, with 10 bases left between them. Germline CDR1 is MGHRA and CDR2 is YSYEKL.

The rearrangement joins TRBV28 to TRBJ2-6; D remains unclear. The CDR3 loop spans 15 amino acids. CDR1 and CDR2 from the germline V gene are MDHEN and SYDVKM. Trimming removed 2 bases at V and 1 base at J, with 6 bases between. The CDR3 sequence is CASSLTASGANVLTF. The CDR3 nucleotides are TGTGCCAGCAGTTTAACAGCGTCTGGGGCCAACGTCCTGACTTTC.

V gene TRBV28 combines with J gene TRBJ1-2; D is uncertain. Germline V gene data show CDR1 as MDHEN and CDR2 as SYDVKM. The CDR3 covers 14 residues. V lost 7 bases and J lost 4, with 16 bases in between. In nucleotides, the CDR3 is TGTGCCAGCACCCCACGTAGGTGGATCTATGGCTACACCTTC. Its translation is CASTPRRWIYGYTF.

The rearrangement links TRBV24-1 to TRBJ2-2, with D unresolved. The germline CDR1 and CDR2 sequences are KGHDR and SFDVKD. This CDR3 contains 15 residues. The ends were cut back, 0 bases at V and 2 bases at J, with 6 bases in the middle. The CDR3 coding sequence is TGTGCCACCAGTGATTTGAGCAGTAACACCGGGGAGCTGTTTTTT. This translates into CATSDLSSNTGELFF.

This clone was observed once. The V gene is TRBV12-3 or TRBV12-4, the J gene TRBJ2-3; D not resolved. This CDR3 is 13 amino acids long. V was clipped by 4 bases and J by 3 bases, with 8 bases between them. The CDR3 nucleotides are TGTGCCAGCAGTTCATTATCTACAGATACGCAGTATTTT. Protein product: CASSSLSTDTQYF.

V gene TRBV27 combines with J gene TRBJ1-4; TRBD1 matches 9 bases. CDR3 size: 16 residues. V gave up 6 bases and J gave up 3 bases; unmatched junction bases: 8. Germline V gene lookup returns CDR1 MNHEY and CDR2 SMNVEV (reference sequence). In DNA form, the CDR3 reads TGTGCCAGCAGGGCGGGACAGGGACATCCTAATGAAAAACTGTTTTTT. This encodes CASRAGQGHPNEKLFF.

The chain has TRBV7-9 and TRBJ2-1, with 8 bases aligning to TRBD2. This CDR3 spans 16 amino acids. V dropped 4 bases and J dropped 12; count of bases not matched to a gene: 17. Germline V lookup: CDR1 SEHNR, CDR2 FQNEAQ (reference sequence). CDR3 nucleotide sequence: TGTGCCAGCAGCTCATCCGGGACTAGGATGGGGAGTGGGCAGTTCTTC. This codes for CASSSSGTRMGSGQFF.

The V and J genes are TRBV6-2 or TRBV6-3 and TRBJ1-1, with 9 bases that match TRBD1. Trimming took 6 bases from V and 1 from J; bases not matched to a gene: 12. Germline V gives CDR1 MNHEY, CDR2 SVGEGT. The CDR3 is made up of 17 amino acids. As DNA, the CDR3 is TGTGCCAGCAGCCAATGGACTCCGACAGGGGGGAACACTGAAGCTTTCTTT. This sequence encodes CASSQWTPTGGNTEAFF.

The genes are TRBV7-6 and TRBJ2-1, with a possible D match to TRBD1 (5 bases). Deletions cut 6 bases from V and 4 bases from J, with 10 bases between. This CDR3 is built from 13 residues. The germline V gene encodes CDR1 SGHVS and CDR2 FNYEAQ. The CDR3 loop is CASRGLDYNEQFF. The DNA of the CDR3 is TGTGCCAGCAGGGGGCTAGATTACAATGAGCAGTTCTTC. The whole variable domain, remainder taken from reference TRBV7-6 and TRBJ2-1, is GAGVSQSPRYKVTKRGQDVALRCDPISGHVSLYWYRQALGQGPEFLTYFNYEAQQDKSGLPNDRFSAERPEGSISTLTIQRTEQRDSAMYRCASRGLDYNEQFFGPGTRLTVL.

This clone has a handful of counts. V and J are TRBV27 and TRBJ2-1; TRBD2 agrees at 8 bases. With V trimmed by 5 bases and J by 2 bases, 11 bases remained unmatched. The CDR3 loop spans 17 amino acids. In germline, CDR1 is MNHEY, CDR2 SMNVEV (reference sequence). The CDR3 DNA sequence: TGTGCCAGCAGTGCCCGACTAGCGCTTTATCCCTACAATGAGCAGTTCTTC. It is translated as CASSARLALYPYNEQFF.

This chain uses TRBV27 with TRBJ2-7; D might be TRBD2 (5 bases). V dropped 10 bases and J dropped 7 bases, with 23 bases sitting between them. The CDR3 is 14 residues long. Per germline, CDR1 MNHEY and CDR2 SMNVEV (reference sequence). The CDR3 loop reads CATSPRTGTGEQYF. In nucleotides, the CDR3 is TGTGCCACCTCCCCGAGAACCGGCACGGGGGAGCAGTACTTC.

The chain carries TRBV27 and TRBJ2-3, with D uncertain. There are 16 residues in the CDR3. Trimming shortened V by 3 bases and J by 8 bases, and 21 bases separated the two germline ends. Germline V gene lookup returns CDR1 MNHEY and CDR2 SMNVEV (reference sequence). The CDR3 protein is CASSFEVDTKHGTQYF. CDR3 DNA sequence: TGTGCCAGCAGTTTTGAGGTGGATACCAAGCATGGTACGCAGTATTTT.

CDR3 sequence (DNA): TGTGCCAGCAGCTTTGCCCGCAGGGGAGACACTGAAGCTTTCTTT. It codes for CASSFARRGDTEAFF. V and J are TRBV5-4 and TRBJ1-1; the D gene is possibly TRBD1 (6 bases). This CDR3 contains 15 residues. CDR1 and CDR2 (germline): SGHNT, YYREEE (reference sequence). Deletions cut 2 bases from V and 3 bases from J, with 14 bases between.

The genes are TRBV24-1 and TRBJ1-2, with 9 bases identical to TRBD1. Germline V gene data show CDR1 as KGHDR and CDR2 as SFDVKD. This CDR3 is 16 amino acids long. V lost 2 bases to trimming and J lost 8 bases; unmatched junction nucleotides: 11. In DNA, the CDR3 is TGTGCCACCAGTGATTCTCCGACAGGGGGGAAGAAGGGCTACACCTTC. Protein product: CATSDSPTGGKKGYTF.